The rows below give T cell receptor beta chains drawn from one sample of a study of blood T cells in healthy people across ages. TCRdb used MiXCR to reprocess the 5' RACE reads, holding one entry per CDR3 protein. The sample comprises some 1,500,000 distinct CDR3 sequences, approximately 43% of which are singletons, and 4% rests with the top ten. Material: blood. The receptors come from a young woman in good health. Both conserved end residues are part of each CDR3. The D gene is left open where the match is weak. Size tells how often a clone was seen (once, few, many) or the class of an expanded clone, and some rows leave it out.

j_gene	abundance	d_gene	v_gene	len	CDR3aa	CDR3nt
TRBJ2-3	few	NA	TRBV7-8	15	CASSFVRGVTDTQYF	TGTGCCAGCAGCTTCGTGCGCGGGGTCACAGATACGCAGTATTTT
TRBJ2-3	NA	NA	TRBV5-1	14	CASTPGNVGDTQYF	TGCGCCAGCACCCCTGGTAATGTCGGAGATACGCAGTATTTT
TRBJ1-4	NA	TRBD1	TRBV7-9	15	CASSLGDRRNEKLFF	TGTGCCAGCAGCCTAGGGGACAGGCGCAATGAAAAACTGTTTTTT
TRBJ2-3	few	NA	TRBV5-6	14	CASSQGLFPNTQYF	TGTGCCAGCAGCCAGGGACTGTTCCCAAATACGCAGTATTTT
TRBJ2-3	NA	NA	TRBV6-5	13	CASRFDGTDTQYF	TGTGCCAGCCGGTTCGATGGCACAGATACGCAGTATTTT
TRBJ2-3	NA	TRBD2	TRBV13	12	CASGLERGTQYF	TGTGCCAGCGGCTTAGAGCGGGGTACGCAGTATTTT
TRBJ2-7	NA	NA	TRBV21-1	14	CASSKYRPYYEQYF	TGTGCCAGCAGCAAATACAGGCCCTACTACGAGCAGTACTTC
TRBJ2-1	few	TRBD2	TRBV29-1	17	CSVEDLPGLATYNEQFF	TGCAGCGTTGAAGACCTACCAGGACTAGCTACCTACAATGAGCAGTTCTTC
TRBJ1-1	NA	NA	TRBV29-1	13	CSAERAANTEAFF	TGCAGCGCTGAACGGGCCGCGAACACTGAAGCTTTCTTT
TRBJ1-5	NA	TRBD1	TRBV12-3/TRBV12-4	13	CASSSDRAKPQHF	TGTGCCAGCAGCTCGGACAGGGCCAAGCCCCAGCATTTT
TRBJ2-3	NA	NA	TRBV27	14	CTSSPLGRTDTQYF	TGTACCAGCAGTCCCTTAGGAAGAACAGATACGCAGTATTTT
TRBJ2-1	few	TRBD2	TRBV24-1	16	CATSDPSGGSYNEQFF	TGTGCCACCAGTGATCCTAGCGGGGGCTCCTACAATGAGCAGTTCTTC
TRBJ2-2	NA	NA	TRBV6-5	11	CASSYWGELFF	TGTGCCAGCAGTTACTGGGGGGAGCTGTTTTTT
TRBJ1-4	NA	TRBD1	TRBV7-9	17	CASSYGQRGRGGEKLFF	TGTGCCAGCAGCTACGGACAAAGGGGGCGCGGAGGTGAAAAACTGTTTTTT
TRBJ2-5	NA	NA	TRBV29-1	12	CSVAEGKGTQYF	TGCAGCGTTGCTGAAGGGAAGGGGACCCAGTACTTC
TRBJ2-1	NA	NA	TRBV7-9	15	CASSLRATPRNEQFF	TGTGCCAGCAGCTTACGGGCCACTCCACGAAATGAGCAGTTCTTC
TRBJ1-1	NA	NA	TRBV3-1	13	CASSAGRNAEAFF	TGTGCCAGCAGCGCTGGCAGGAACGCTGAAGCTTTCTTT
TRBJ2-3	NA	NA	TRBV27	16	CASSSGALRGTDTQYF	TGTGCCAGCAGTTCGGGGGCCCTACGCGGCACAGATACGCAGTATTTT
TRBJ1-3	NA	TRBD1	TRBV12-3/TRBV12-4	15	CASRSTGDAGNTIYF	TGTGCCAGCAGGTCTACAGGGGACGCTGGAAACACCATATATTTT
TRBJ2-3	NA	NA	TRBV20-1	11	CSASVEDTQYF	TGCAGTGCTAGCGTCGAGGATACGCAGTATTTT
TRBJ2-1	NA	NA	TRBV15	17	CATSREGGSSSYNEQFF	TGTGCCACCAGCAGAGAAGGCGGCTCGAGCTCCTACAATGAGCAGTTCTTC
TRBJ2-5	once	TRBD1	TRBV28	14	CASGTRDSQETQYF	TGTGCCAGCGGCACCCGGGACAGCCAAGAGACCCAGTACTTC
TRBJ2-1	NA	TRBD1	TRBV4-3	16	CASSQTGRGPYNEQFF	TGCGCCAGCAGCCAAACCGGCAGGGGGCCCTACAATGAGCAGTTCTTC
TRBJ2-7	NA	TRBD2	TRBV7-2	15	CASSSRTSGVYEQYF	TGTGCCAGCAGCTCCAGGACTAGCGGGGTCTACGAGCAGTACTTC
TRBJ2-3	NA	NA	TRBV4-3	14	CASSFGTRGDTQYF	TGCGCCAGCAGCTTCGGGACACGGGGAGATACGCAGTATTTT
TRBJ2-1	NA	NA	TRBV20-1	15	CSAKSWRGSYNEQFF	TGCAGTGCTAAGTCCTGGAGGGGGTCGTACAATGAGCAGTTCTTC
TRBJ2-5	NA	NA	TRBV6-5	14	CASSDGRLQETQYF	TGTGCCAGCAGTGATGGACGACTCCAAGAGACCCAGTACTTC
TRBJ2-7	few	TRBD1	TRBV12-3/TRBV12-4	15	CASSHGQGAHHEQYF	TGTGCCAGCAGCCATGGACAGGGGGCTCACCACGAGCAGTACTTC
TRBJ2-3	few	NA	TRBV13	15	CASSLGRDATDTQYF	TGTGCCAGCAGCTTGGGTCGGGATGCCACAGATACGCAGTATTTT
TRBJ2-1	many	NA	TRBV6-5	13	CASSYTHLAEQFF	TGTGCCAGCAGTTACACGCATCTAGCGGAGCAGTTCTTC
TRBJ1-1	few	NA	TRBV12-3/TRBV12-4	11	CASMGTNEAFF	TGTGCCAGCATGGGGACAAACGAAGCTTTCTTT